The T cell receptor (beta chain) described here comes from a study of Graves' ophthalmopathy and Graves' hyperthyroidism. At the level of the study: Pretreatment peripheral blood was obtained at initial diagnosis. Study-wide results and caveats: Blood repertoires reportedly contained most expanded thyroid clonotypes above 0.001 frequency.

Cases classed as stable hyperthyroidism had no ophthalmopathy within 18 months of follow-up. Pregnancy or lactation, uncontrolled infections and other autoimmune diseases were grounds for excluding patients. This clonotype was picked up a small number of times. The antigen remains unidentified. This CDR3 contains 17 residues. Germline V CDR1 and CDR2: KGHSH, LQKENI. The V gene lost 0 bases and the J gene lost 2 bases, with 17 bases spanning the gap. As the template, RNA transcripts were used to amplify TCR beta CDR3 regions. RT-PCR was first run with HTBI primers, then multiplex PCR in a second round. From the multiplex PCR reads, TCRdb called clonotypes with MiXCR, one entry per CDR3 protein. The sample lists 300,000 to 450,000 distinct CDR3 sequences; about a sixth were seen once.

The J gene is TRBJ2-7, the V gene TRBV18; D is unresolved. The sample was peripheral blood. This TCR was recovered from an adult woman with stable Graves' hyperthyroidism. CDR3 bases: TGTGCCAGCTCACCACCGAGCTTTGACCCCCGGCCCTACGAGCAGTACTTC. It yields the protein CASSPPSFDPRPYEQYF.